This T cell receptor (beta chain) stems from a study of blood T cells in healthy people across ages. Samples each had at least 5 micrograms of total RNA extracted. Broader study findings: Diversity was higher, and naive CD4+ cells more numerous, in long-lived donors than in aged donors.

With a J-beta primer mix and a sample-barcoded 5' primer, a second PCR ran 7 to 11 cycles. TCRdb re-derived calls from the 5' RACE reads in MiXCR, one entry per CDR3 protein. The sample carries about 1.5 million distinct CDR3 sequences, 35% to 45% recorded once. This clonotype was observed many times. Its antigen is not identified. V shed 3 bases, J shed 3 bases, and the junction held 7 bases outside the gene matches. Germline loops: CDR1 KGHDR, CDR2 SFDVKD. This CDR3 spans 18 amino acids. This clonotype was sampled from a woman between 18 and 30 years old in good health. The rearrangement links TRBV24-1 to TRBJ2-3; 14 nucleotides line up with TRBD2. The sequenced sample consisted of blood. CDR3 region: CATSDGTSGRGGTDTQYF. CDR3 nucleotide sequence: TGTGCCACCAGTGATGGGACTAGCGGGAGAGGTGGGACAGATACGCAGTATTTT.